These 27 T cell receptor beta chains originate from one sample sequenced in a study of immune evolution from preneoplasia to lung adenocarcinoma. Using immunoSEQ multiplex PCR, the repertoire was profiled, and TCRdb retains in-frame clones only, with some absent. This table holds about 8,300 clones, roughly 80% found once. Sequences were obtained from FFPE invasive lung adenocarcinoma tissue. These receptors all stem from a person aged 50 to 70 with lung adenocarcinoma.

This sequence joins TRBV7-8 and TRBJ2-1; 9 bases fit TRBD2. The trim removed 5 bases at V and 4 bases at J, leaving 6 bases unmatched. Germline CDR1 and CDR2: SGHVS and FQNEAQ. The CDR3 length is 15 residues. The CDR3 DNA follows: TGTGCCAGCAGCCCAATAGCGGGAGAGTACAATGAGCAGTTCTTC. Amino acid sequence: CASSPIAGEYNEQFF.

This clone was picked up one time. V usage is TRBV6-6 and J usage is TRBJ1-5; 11 bases match TRBD1. The CDR3 sequence is 15 residues long. Trimming removed 5 bases from V and 4 bases from J; junction bases left unmatched: 4. Per the germline V gene, CDR1 is MNHNY and CDR2 is SVGAGI (reference sequence). The CDR3 DNA is TGTGCCAGCAGTAGGGACAGGGGGGAGAATCAGCCCCAGCATTTT. Translating it yields CASSRDRGENQPQHF.

CDR3: CASSPRDSDTQYF. DNA for the CDR3: TGTGCCAGCAGCCCCCGGGACTCAGATACGCAGTATTTT. The chain joins TRBV7-9 to TRBJ2-3; a possible D gene is TRBD2 (6 bases). The CDR3 is 13 amino acids. V lost 5 bases, J lost 4 bases, and 10 bases lay in between. Germline V gene sequence: CDR1 SEHNR, CDR2 FQNEAQ (reference sequence).

V gene TRBV28 combines with J gene TRBJ2-7; D is perhaps TRBD1 or TRBD2 (5 bases each). The CDR3 has 15 amino acids. V shed 5 bases and J shed 0 bases, with 14 bases lying between them. The germline gives CDR1 MDHEN, CDR2 SYDVKM. The CDR3 DNA is TGTGCCAGCAGTACCCGGGACCCAAGCTCCTACGAGCAGTACTTC. It yields the protein CASSTRDPSSYEQYF. The variable domain in full, completed from reference TRBV28 and TRBJ2-7, reads DVKVTQSSRYLVKRTGEKVFLECVQDMDHENMFWYRQDPGLGLRLIYFSYDVKMKEKGDIPEGYSVSREKKERFSLILESASTNQTSMYLCASSTRDPSSYEQYFGPGTRLTVT.

The chain uses TRBV28 and TRBJ2-7; D gene unclear. The CDR3 runs to 17 residues. Trimming pared 2 bases from V and 4 bases from J, leaving 21 bases between. CDR1 and CDR2 (germline): MDHEN, SYDVKM. The CDR3 loop reads CASSLPYGSNPNYEQYF. In DNA, the CDR3 is TGTGCCAGCAGTTTACCCTACGGCAGCAACCCCAATTACGAGCAGTACTTC.

V usage is TRBV7-2 and J usage is TRBJ2-2, with D tentatively TRBD1 or TRBD2 (5 bases each). CDR1 and CDR2 (germline): SGHTA, FQGNSA. The CDR3 totals 16 residues. Between the trimmed V and J ends, which lost 1 base and 2 bases, there was a span of 11 bases. CDR3 protein: CASSLVGAFNTGELFF. Here the CDR3 DNA reads TGTGCCAGCAGCTTAGTCGGGGCCTTTAACACCGGGGAGCTGTTTTTT.

V and J are TRBV11-2 and TRBJ2-7; tentatively, D is TRBD2 (7 bases). This CDR3 comprises 17 residues. Germline V gene sequence: CDR1 SGHAT, CDR2 FQNNGV. Trimming took 0 bases from V and 6 from J, leaving 21 bases between them. CDR3 residues: CASSLDGGGGYLGEQYF. CDR3 nucleotide sequence: TGTGCCAGCAGCTTAGATGGCGGGGGCGGATATCTAGGCGAGCAGTACTTC.

The genes are TRBV14 and TRBJ2-5; D gene ambiguous. V was shortened by 0 bases and J by 2 bases, with 10 bases between the two germline ends. The CDR3 runs 15 residues. Germline CDR1 SGHDN, CDR2 FVKESK. The CDR3 protein is CASSQEAQRQETQYF. In DNA, the CDR3 is TGTGCCAGCAGCCAAGAGGCCCAGAGGCAAGAGACCCAGTACTTC.

This clone has a handful of counts. This sequence joins TRBV2 and TRBJ2-5; D is possibly TRBD1 or TRBD2 (5 bases each). CDR1 is SNHLY, CDR2 FYNNEI, per germline. The CDR3 covers 14 residues. The germline V and J ends were trimmed by 4 bases and 2 bases, with 11 bases remaining between them. This CDR3 is CASSGGSAQETQYF. CDR3 coding DNA: TGTGCCAGCAGTGGGGGGTCAGCGCAAGAGACCCAGTACTTC.

The CDR3 loop is CASSPTGADTQYF. CDR3 nucleotide sequence: TGTGCCAGCAGTCCTACAGGGGCAGATACGCAGTATTTT. This chain joins TRBV28 and TRBJ2-3; TRBD1 matches 7 bases. The V segment lost 5 bases and the J segment 4 bases; nucleotides outside the gene matches: 3. The CDR3 totals 13 residues. From germline, CDR1 is MDHEN and CDR2 SYDVKM.

V is TRBV18 and J is TRBJ2-7, with TRBD2 matching 10 bases. CDR1 is KGHSH and CDR2 is LQKENI in the germline V gene. The CDR3 contains 19 residues. V was pared by 5 bases and J by 2 bases, with 18 bases of the junction left unmatched. CDR3 region: CASSATAPSGRSPTYEQYF. CDR3 bases: TGTGCCAGCTCAGCCACGGCGCCTAGCGGGAGATCCCCTACCTACGAGCAGTACTTC.

This clone was detected a few times. The chain couples TRBV2 to TRBJ2-7; D remains ambiguous. The germline V and J ends were trimmed by 4 bases and 2 bases, with 9 bases remaining between them. The CDR3 runs 13 residues. Germline V gene data show CDR1 as SNHLY and CDR2 as FYNNEI. Written as DNA, the CDR3 is TGTGCCAGCAGTGCAACCTTCCCCTACGAGCAGTACTTC. Encoded protein: CASSATFPYEQYF.

The gene calls are TRBV5-1 and TRBJ2-5; TRBD1 matches at 9 bases. J was trimmed by 0 bases and V by 2 bases; bases with no gene match: 2. Germline loops: CDR1 SGHRS, CDR2 YFSETQ. The CDR3 is 15 residues long. In nucleotides, the CDR3 is TGCGCCAGCAGCTTAGGACAGGGGCACCAAGAGACCCAGTACTTC. Translating it yields CASSLGQGHQETQYF.

The chain uses TRBV27 and TRBJ2-1; TRBD2 might be the D (5 bases). The V end lost 5 bases, the J end lost 10 bases, and 9 bases lay between the germline ends. CDR3 length: 11 amino acids. Germline CDR1 reads MNHEY; CDR2 reads SMNVEV (reference sequence). In nucleotides, the CDR3 is TGTGCCAGCAGTCGAGGGTTGGAGCAGTTCTTC. Translated: CASSRGLEQFF.

The rearrangement links TRBV2 to TRBJ1-2; D gene ambiguous. This CDR3 is 15 amino acids long. Trimming left V 7 bases short and J 8 bases short, with 23 bases between. CDR1 and CDR2 (germline): SNHLY, FYNNEI. The CDR3 region has the DNA TGTGCCAGCACCCTTGGTGGGAACAGAAGGGAAGGCTACACCTTC. Translation: CASTLGGNRREGYTF.

This rearrangement joins TRBV6-1 to TRBJ2-7; possibly TRBD1 for D (5 bases). The V end was cut by 1 base, the J end by 5 bases, with 12 bases between. The CDR3 covers 14 residues. Germline assignment: CDR1 MNHNS and CDR2 SASEGT. In nucleotides, the CDR3 is TGTGCCAGCAGTGAAGTGGTTCAGGGCCACGAGCAGTACTTC. Its translation: CASSEVVQGHEQYF.

J is TRBJ2-7 and V is TRBV10-3, with D perhaps assigned TRBD1 or TRBD2 (6 bases each). V was trimmed by 4 bases and J by 6 bases, leaving 25 bases between them. Germline lookup yields CDR1 ENHRY and CDR2 SYGVKD. The CDR3 contains 17 residues. CDR3: CAISVEALRGWGREQYF. The CDR3 DNA sequence: TGTGCCATCAGTGTCGAGGCGTTGCGGGGATGGGGGCGCGAGCAGTACTTC.

This clone was seen only once. V is TRBV7-8 and J is TRBJ2-5; D uncertain. This CDR3 is 13 amino acids long. Germline CDR1 SGHVS, CDR2 FQNEAQ. V lost 2 bases to trimming and J lost 5 bases, with 9 bases between them. CDR3 sequence: CASSLPGWETQYF. The CDR3, as DNA: TGTGCCAGCAGCTTACCCGGGTGGGAGACCCAGTACTTC.

This clone has just one count. The J gene is TRBJ1-1, the V gene TRBV5-1, with D uncertain. V dropped 0 bases and J dropped 2 bases, with 11 bases sitting between them. Per germline, CDR1 SGHRS and CDR2 YFSETQ. The CDR3 runs 15 residues. The chain's CDR3 is CASSLVLGSNTEAFF. In DNA, the CDR3 is TGCGCCAGCAGCTTGGTTTTGGGATCCAACACTGAAGCTTTCTTT.

This clone was observed a single time. This sequence joins TRBV10-3 and TRBJ1-3; D is ambiguous. The CDR3 totals 16 residues. Germline V CDR1 and CDR2: ENHRY, SYGVKD. Trimming removed 3 bases at V and 1 base at J, with 13 bases between. CDR3: CAISDMEGPSGNTIYF. In DNA form, the CDR3 reads TGTGCCATCAGTGATATGGAGGGTCCTTCTGGAAACACCATATATTTT.

This clone was observed once. The rearrangement links TRBV6-6 to TRBJ1-1; the D gene is possibly TRBD1 (5 bases). V lost 6 bases and J lost 3, with 14 bases in between. Germline assignment: CDR1 MNHNY and CDR2 SVGAGI (reference sequence). This CDR3 has 14 amino acids. This CDR3 is CASRERGGYTEAFF. The CDR3 DNA follows: TGTGCCAGCAGAGAACGGGGGGGATACACTGAAGCTTTCTTT.

The rearrangement joins TRBV28 to TRBJ2-7; D may be TRBD1 or TRBD2 (6 bases each). Germline CDR1 and CDR2: MDHEN and SYDVKM. This CDR3 comprises 11 residues. V dropped 6 bases and J dropped 4 bases, with 7 bases sitting between them. The CDR3 bases are TGTGCCAGCAGAGGGGGGTACGAGCAGTACTTC. It encodes CASRGGYEQYF.

This clone was seen a handful of times. The rearrangement uses TRBV30 and TRBJ2-7, with 9 nucleotides matching TRBD1. V lost 1 base, J lost 7 bases, and 2 bases stayed unmatched. From germline, CDR1 is GTSNPN and CDR2 SVGIG (reference sequence). The CDR3 is 12 amino acids. The CDR3 region has the DNA TGTGCCTGGAGTGGACAGGGGGGTGAGCAGTACTTC. This translates into CAWSGQGGEQYF. Together with reference TRBV30 and TRBJ2-7, the CDR3 gives the full variable domain: SQTIHQWPATLVQPVGSPLSLECTVEGTSNPNLYWYRQAAGRGLQLLFYSVGIGQISSEVPQNLSASRPQDRQFILSSKKLLLSDSGFYLCAWSGQGGEQYFGPGTRLTVT.

This clone was recorded once. The chain has TRBV11-3 and TRBJ2-1; perhaps D is TRBD1 or TRBD2 (8 bases each). The germline gives CDR1 SGHNT, CDR2 YENEEA. The CDR3 has 15 residues. The ends were cut back, 5 bases at V and 5 bases at J, with 16 bases in the middle. CDR3 in DNA: TGTGCCAGCAGCGCGGGGGGACAGGTTAACAATGAGCAGTTCTTC. Protein product: CASSAGGQVNNEQFF.

J is TRBJ2-3 and V is TRBV16, with D unresolved. This CDR3 region has 13 residues. The germline CDR1 and CDR2 sequences are KGHSY and FQNENV. Trimming took off 4 bases at V and 6 bases at J, with 11 bases between the two ends. The CDR3 here is CASSPGGLDTQYF. CDR3 coding DNA: TGTGCCAGCAGCCCTGGTGGGTTGGATACGCAGTATTTT.

The V and J genes are TRBV10-2 and TRBJ1-1; D unresolved. This CDR3 spans 11 amino acids. V shed 9 bases and J shed 4 bases, with 9 bases lying between them. In germline, CDR1 is WSHSY, CDR2 SAAADI. The chain's CDR3 is CASSPGTEAFF. The CDR3 DNA follows: TGCGCCAGTTCCCCAGGCACTGAAGCTTTCTTT.

The rearrangement uses TRBV11-3 and TRBJ2-1; 11 nucleotides agree with TRBD2. There are 15 residues in the CDR3. The germline V gene has CDR1 SGHNT and CDR2 YENEEA. Trimming removed 4 bases from V and 3 bases from J; junction bases left unmatched: 2. The CDR3 is CASSSGLADYNEQFF. CDR3 nucleotide sequence: TGTGCCAGCAGCTCGGGACTAGCGGACTACAATGAGCAGTTCTTC.